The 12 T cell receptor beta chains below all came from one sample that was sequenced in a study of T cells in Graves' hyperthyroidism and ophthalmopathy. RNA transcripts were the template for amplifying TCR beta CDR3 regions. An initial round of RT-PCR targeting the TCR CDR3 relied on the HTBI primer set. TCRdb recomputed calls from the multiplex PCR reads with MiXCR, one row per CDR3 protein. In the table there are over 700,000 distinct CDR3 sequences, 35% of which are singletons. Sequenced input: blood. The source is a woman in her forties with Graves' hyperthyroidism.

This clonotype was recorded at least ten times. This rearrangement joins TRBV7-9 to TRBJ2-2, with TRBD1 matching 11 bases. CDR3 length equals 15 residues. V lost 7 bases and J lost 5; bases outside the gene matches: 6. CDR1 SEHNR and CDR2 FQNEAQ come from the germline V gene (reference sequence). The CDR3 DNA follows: TGTGCCAGCAATGCCGGACAGGGGGCGACCGGGGAGCTGTTTTTT. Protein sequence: CASNAGQGATGELFF.

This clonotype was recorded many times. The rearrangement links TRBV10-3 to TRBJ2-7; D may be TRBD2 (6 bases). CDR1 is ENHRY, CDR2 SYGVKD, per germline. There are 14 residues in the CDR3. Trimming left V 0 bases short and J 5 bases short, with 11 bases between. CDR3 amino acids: CAISESREVNEQYF. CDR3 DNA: TGTGCCATCAGTGAGTCAAGGGAGGTGAACGAGCAGTACTTC.

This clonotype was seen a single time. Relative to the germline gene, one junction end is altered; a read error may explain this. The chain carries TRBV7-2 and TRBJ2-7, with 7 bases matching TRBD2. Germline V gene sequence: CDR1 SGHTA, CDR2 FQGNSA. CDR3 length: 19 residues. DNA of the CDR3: TGTGCCAGCAGCGGGGCGCCTGCGGCTAGCGGTGGGGAGACCTACGAGCGGTACTTC. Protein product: CASSGAPAASGGETYERYF. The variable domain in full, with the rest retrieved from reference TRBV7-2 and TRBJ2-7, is GAGVSQSPSNKVTEKGKDVELRCDPISGHTALYWYRQSLGQGLEFLIYFQGNSAPDKSGLPSDRFSAERTGGSVSTLTIQRTQQEDSAVYLCASSGAPAASGGETYERYFGPGTRLTVT.

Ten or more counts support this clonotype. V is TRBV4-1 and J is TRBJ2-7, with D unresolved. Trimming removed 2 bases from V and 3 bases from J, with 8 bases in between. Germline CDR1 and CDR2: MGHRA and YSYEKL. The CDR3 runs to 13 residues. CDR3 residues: CASSQPLGYEQYF. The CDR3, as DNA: TGCGCCAGCAGCCAACCTCTCGGCTACGAGCAGTACTTC.

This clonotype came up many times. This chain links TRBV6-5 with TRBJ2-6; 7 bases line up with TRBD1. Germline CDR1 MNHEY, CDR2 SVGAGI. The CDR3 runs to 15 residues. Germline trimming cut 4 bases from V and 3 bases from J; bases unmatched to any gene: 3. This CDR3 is CASSSTGIGANVLTF. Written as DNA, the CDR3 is TGTGCCAGCAGTTCGACAGGGATTGGGGCCAACGTCCTGACTTTC.

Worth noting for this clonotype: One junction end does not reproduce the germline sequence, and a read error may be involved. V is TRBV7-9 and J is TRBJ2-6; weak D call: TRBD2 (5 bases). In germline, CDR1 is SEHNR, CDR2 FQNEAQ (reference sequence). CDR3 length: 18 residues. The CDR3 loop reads CANSFASGLGSGANVLTF. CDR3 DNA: TGTGCCAACAGCTTCGCTAGTGGCTTGGGGAGTGGGGCCAACGTCCTGACTTTC.

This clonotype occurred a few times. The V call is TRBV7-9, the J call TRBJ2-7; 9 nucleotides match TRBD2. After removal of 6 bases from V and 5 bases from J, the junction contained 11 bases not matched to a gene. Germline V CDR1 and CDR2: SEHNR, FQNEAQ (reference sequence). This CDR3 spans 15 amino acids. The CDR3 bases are TGTGCCAGCAGTCAACAGGGACTAGCTTTCGACGAGCAGTACTTC. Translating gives CASSQQGLAFDEQYF.

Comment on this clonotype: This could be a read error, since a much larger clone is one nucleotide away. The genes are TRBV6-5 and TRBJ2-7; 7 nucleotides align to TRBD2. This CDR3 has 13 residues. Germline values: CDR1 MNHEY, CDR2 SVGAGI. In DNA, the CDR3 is TGTGCCAGCAGCTCCTCCGGGACTAAGGAGCGGTACTTC. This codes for CASSSSGTKERYF.

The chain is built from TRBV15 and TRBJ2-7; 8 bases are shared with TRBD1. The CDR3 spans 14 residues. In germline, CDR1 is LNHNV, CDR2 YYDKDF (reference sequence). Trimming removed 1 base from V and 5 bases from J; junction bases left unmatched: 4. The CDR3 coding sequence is TGTGCCACCAGCAGAGGGACAGGGTCGGACGAGCAGTACTTC. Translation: CATSRGTGSDEQYF. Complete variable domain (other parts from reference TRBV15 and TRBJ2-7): DAMVIQNPRYQVTQFGKPVTLSCSQTLNHNVMYWYQQKSSQAPKLLFHYYDKDFNNEADTPDNFQSRRPNTSFCFLDIRSPGLGDTAMYLCATSRGTGSDEQYFGPGTRLTVT.

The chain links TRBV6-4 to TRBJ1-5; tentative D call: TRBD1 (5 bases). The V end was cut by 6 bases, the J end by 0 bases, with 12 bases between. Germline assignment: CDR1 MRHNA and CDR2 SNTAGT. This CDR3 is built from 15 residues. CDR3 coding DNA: TGTGCCAGCAGCCCCATGGGGGATAGCAATCAGCCCCAGCATTTT. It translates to CASSPMGDSNQPQHF.

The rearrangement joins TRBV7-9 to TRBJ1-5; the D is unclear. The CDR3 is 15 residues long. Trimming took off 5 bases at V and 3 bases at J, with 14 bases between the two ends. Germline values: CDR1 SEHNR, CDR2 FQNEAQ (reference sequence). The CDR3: CASSQDLWTNQPQHF. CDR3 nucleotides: TGTGCCAGCAGCCAAGATCTCTGGACCAATCAGCCCCAGCATTTT.

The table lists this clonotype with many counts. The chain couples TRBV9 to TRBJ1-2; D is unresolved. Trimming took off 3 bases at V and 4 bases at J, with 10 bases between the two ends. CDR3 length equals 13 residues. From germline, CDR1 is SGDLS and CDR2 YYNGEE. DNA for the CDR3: TGTGCCAGCAGCGACAGTGCTAGCTATGGCTACACCTTC. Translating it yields CASSDSASYGYTF.